One and the same sample provided the 4 T cell receptor beta chains below, sequenced in a study of chemoradiotherapy in HPV16-positive cancers (dated by TCRdb to between 2020 and 2023). The library was prepared using the immunoSEQ multiplex PCR assay. In its TCRdb copy, this immuneACCESS table keeps in-frame sequences only and misses some clones. Where compared with another copy, unresolved V genes explain less than half of these, and the others have no known cause. For this sample there are about 880 clones; approximately 75% appear just once. The top ten clones comprise under 25% of the sample. The sequences come from tumor tissue, collected from a patient who underwent chemoradiotherapy. These receptors were taken from a human donor with HPV-associated anogenital cancer.

The chain uses TRBV29-1 and TRBJ1-2; TRBD1 aligns across 7 bases. Germline CDR1 SQVTM, CDR2 ANQGSEA. The CDR3 spans 11 residues. In DNA form, the CDR3 reads TGCAGTGGGACAGCTAACTATGGCTACACCTTC. Protein: CSGTANYGYTF.

The V call is TRBV5-1, the J call TRBJ1-1, with 7 positions matching TRBD1. This CDR3 contains 13 residues. Germline CDR1 reads SGHRS; CDR2 reads YFSETQ. J gave up 4 bases and V 3 bases, and 3 bases lay outside the gene matches. The CDR3 region is CASSSPGGTEAFF. The CDR3 nucleotides read TGCGCCAGCAGCTCCCCAGGGGGCACTGAAGCTTTCTTT.

The V and J genes are TRBV4-2 and TRBJ2-7; TRBD1 matches 7 bases. There are 15 residues in the CDR3. V trimming: 0 bases; J trimming: 2 bases; junction bases outside the gene matches: 4. Germline-derived CDR1 and CDR2 are LGHNA and YNFKEQ. In DNA form, the CDR3 reads TGTGCCAGCAGCCAAGATAACAGGGGCACCTACGAGCAGTACTTC. Protein: CASSQDNRGTYEQYF.

The gene calls are TRBV6-5 and TRBJ1-5; no reliable D call. The germline gives CDR1 MNHEY, CDR2 SVGAGI. Trimming removed 6 bases from V and 2 bases from J, with 8 bases in between. The CDR3 sequence is 13 residues long. The CDR3: CASRRWGNQPQHF. CDR3 in DNA: TGTGCCAGCAGGAGATGGGGCAATCAGCCCCAGCATTTT.